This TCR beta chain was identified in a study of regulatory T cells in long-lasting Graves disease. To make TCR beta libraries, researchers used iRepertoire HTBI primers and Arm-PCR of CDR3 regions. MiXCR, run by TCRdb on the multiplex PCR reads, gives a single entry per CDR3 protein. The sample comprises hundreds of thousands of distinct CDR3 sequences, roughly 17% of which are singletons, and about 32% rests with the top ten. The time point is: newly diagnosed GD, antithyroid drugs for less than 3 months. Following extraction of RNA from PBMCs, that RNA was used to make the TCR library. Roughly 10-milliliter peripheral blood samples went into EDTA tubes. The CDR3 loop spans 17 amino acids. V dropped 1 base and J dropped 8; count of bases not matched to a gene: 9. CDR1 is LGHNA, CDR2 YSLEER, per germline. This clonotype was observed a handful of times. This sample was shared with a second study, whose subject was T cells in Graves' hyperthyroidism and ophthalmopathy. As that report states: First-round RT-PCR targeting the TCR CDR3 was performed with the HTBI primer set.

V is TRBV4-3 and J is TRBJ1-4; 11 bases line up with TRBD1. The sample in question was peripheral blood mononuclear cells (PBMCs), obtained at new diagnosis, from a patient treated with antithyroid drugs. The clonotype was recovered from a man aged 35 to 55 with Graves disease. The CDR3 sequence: CASSQVPPGTGGEKLFF. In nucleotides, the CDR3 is TGCGCCAGCAGCCAAGTCCCCCCCGGGACAGGGGGGGAAAAACTGTTTTTT.